This entry features one T cell receptor (beta chain) sequence. The data derive from a study of blood T cell repertoires in COVID-19. The CDR3 is 15 amino acids. Deletions cut 1 base from V and 3 bases from J, with 13 bases between. Germline V gene lookup returns CDR1 SGHAT and CDR2 FQDESV (reference sequence). Repertoires were generated with immunoSEQ multiplex PCR, while TCRdb's copy carries only in-frame clones and drops some. The sample has 35,000 to 45,000 clones, approximately 89% seen once. The specimen was peripheral blood. This TCR came from a man aged 55 to 70 with acute or convalescent COVID-19. The chain carries TRBV11-1 and TRBJ2-7; D remains ambiguous. The CDR3 is CASSLEAASIYEQYF. CDR3 DNA: TGTGCCAGCAGCTTAGAGGCAGCGTCTATCTACGAGCAGTACTTC.